This T cell receptor (beta chain) was sequenced for a study of blood T cell repertoires in COVID-19. Whole-study context: The United States, Italy and Spain were the sources of the acute and convalescent COVID-19 samples.

In the original analysis: Reference gene primer amplification in the assay estimated nucleated cell counts. Clones were read by immunoSEQ multiplex PCR, and TCRdb kept only the in-frame ones, dropping some. V, J and clone size derive from that table, while D and trimming were established from the DNA sequence. The sample consists of roughly 100,000 clones, approximately 90% of them appearing once. This CDR3 contains 19 residues. The germline gives CDR1 SGDLS, CDR2 YYNGEE. V was pared by 2 bases and J by 4 bases, with 24 bases between. The sequencing input was peripheral blood. This receptor was taken from an elderly woman with active COVID-19. This chain connects TRBV9 to TRBJ2-2; D possibly corresponds to TRBD2 (6 bases). The CDR3 coding sequence is TGTGCCAGCAGCGTCTCCGGGGGTCGAACAGGTTACTCCACCGGGGAGCTGTTTTTT. Its translation: CASSVSGGRTGYSTGELFF.